This T cell receptor (beta chain) appears in the sequencing data of a study of blood T cells in healthy people across ages (dated by TCRdb to between 2014 and 2017). Background for the entire study: In model experiments, template switching captured about one uniquely barcoded TCR beta cDNA molecule for every two T cells. Age-related changes in TCR beta repertoire diversity were measured in the study by deep sequencing normalized with unique cDNA molecular identifiers. The donors were split into four age groups: young (average around 15 years), middle-aged (around 37), aged (more than 60) and long-lived (approximately 80). Using the same blood draw, the study looked at two additional independent replicas of 1 million unique cDNA reads for two donors, one aged 18 to 29 and the other aged 80 or older. General study outcomes and caveats: Because the CMV infection status of the donors was unknown, age-related changes in expanded clonotypes may potentially have been confounded. Bulk unsorted PBMC profiling prevented conclusive comparison of naive and antigen-experienced compartments. Observed TCR beta diversity per million T cells fell roughly linearly with age, and a significant reduction was already apparent by age roughly 40. A strong correlation was found between observed TCR beta diversity and the percentage of naive T cells measured by flow cytometry. Compared with the aged group, more naive CD4+ T cells, fewer expanded clones and increased TCR diversity were shown by the long-lived group, suggesting age selection. Estimates of total diversity from one million sequenced T cells were regarded as lower bounds and underestimates.

Systemically healthy Caucasian individuals from Russia, about 38 in total and aged roughly 6 to 95 years, were included as donors. Each donor gave 8.5 to 10 milliliters of peripheral blood, collected into EDTA-treated Vacutainer tubes. Ficoll-Paque density-gradient centrifugation was used to isolate PBMCs, with at least 7 million obtained per sample. Trizol reagent was used to extract total RNA from PBMCs, with at least 6 micrograms per sample. The percentages of naive CD45RAhigh/CD27high T cells were determined by flow cytometry on a PBMC aliquot from every donor. Notes on this clonotype: What this receptor recognizes is not known. Base qualities were left out, and no much larger clone turns up one base away.

The receptor library was made with 5' RACE. Sequencing used an Illumina HiSeq 2500. A second PCR of roughly 7 to 12 cycles was run with a J-beta primer mix and a sample-barcoded 5' primer. Each TCR beta cDNA molecule received a unique molecular identifier from a template-switch 5' adaptor carrying 12 random nucleotides. At least 2.5 million CDR3-containing paired-end reads were obtained from each sample. First-strand cDNA synthesis was performed from all RNA using the Mint cDNA synthesis kit, with priming by a TRBC-specific oligonucleotide. All cDNA was treated with uracil-DNA glycosylase and then went through a first 18-cycle PCR with the universal primers M1SS and BC2_uni_R. In the source study's methods: For normalization, 1 million high-quality reads, each with a distinct molecular identifier, were randomly selected from each sample. Reads with shared molecular identifiers were discarded instead of being binned into consensus sequences. MiTCR, with a Q25 quality threshold and the strictest error-elimination algorithm, was used for CDR3 identification, clonotype clustering and error correction. Lower-bound total TCR beta diversity was estimated with a nonparametric unseen species model using Euler transformation. TCRdb took the public reads, trimmed them with fastp at Q25, ran MiXCR for clone calling and kept in-frame beta chains. Entries that share a CDR3 protein sequence are merged under the most common genes and DNA. The V and J calls reflect TCRdb's pipeline rather than the authors' work. In all, the sample holds 1 million or so distinct CDR3 sequences, and around 27% of those were seen once. Approximately 0.75% of the sample goes to the ten largest clones.

V drops 5 bases and J drops 6 bases, leaving 13 bases in between. Including cysteine and phenylalanine, the CDR3 has 13 amino acids. The retained sequence is limited to the CDR3, 39 bases, with the frame set at the first base. From a lookup of the germline V gene, CDR1 and CDR2 are SGHAT and FQNNGV. The same specimen was also included in a second study, on T cells of mothers and their children. That second report states: Donors were nine systemically healthy Caucasian individuals: three mothers and their six children. cDNA synthesis consumed the entire amount of extracted RNA, loaded at roughly 1.5 ug RNA in each 15 ul reaction. In the second PCR, sample barcodes and 2-4 random nucleotides were introduced via the M1S primer. More than 9 million TCR beta CDR3 reads were obtained from each mother, and some 3 million reads were obtained from each child. Thymic selection shapes the output of TCR recombination in a similar way in related and unrelated pairs, and inherited differences have a minor effect. Normalized repertoire overlap was always slightly but never significantly higher in related than unrelated mother-child pairs. No persistent microchimeric T cell clones were found, with a detection sensitivity of roughly 100 clones per million clonotypes. Deep NGS was used in the study to compare the TCR beta repertoires of mothers and children and to look for features that separate related mother-child pairs from unrelated individuals. The mean age was roughly 40 +/- 4 years for the mothers and around 10 +/- 4 years for the children. Libraries were sequenced on Illumina HiSeq 2000 with 100+100 nt paired-end reads after adapter ligation with NEBNext reagents. Mother and child libraries were prepared a month apart and sequenced in separate runs to prevent cross-contamination. For each donor, between about 450,000 and 2,300,000 distinct TCR beta clonotypes were identified. Naive TCR beta clonotypes were estimated from low-frequency clonotypes matched to each donor's FACS-determined naive share, without sorting.

The sequence derives from a girl aged 2-10 years in good health. This chain joins TRBV11-2 to TRBJ1-2; TRBD1 could be the D gene, as 6 bases match. The sequenced material came from blood. The CDR3 here reads CASSTNRADGYTF. The DNA sequence reads TGTGCCAGCAGCACTAACAGGGCAGATGGCTACACCTTC.